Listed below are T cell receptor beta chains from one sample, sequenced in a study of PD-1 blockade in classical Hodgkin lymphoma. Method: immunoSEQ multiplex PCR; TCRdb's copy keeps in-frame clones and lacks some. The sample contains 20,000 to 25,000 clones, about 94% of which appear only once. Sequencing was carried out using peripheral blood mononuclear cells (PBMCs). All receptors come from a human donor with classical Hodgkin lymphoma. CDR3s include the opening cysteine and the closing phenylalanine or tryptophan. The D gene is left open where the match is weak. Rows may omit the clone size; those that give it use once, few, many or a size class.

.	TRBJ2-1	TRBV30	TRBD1	TGTGCCTGGGGGACAGGCTACAATGAGCAGTTCTTC	CAWGTGYNEQFF
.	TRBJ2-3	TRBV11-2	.	TGTGCCAGCAGCTTAGGAGCCACAGATACGCAGTATTTT	CASSLGATDTQYF
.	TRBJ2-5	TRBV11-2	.	TGTGCCAGCAGCCCCGTGCAGGGTCTGTTGGAGACCCAGTACTTC	CASSPVQGLLETQYF
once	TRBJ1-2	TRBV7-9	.	TGTGCCAGCAGCTTTTCCCTCAGGGGAGGCTATGGCTACACCTTC	CASSFSLRGGYGYTF
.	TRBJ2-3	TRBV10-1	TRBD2	TGCGCCAGCAGTGAGCGGGGGGGCTTTACAGATACGCAGTATTTT	CASSERGGFTDTQYF
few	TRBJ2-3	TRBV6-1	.	TGTGCCAGCAGTGAAATAGTCGGCACATATACGCAGTATTTT	CASSEIVGTYTQYF
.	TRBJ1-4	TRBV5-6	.	TGTGCCAGCAGCTCCCGGTGGGGTTATAGTGAAAAACTGTTTTTT	CASSSRWGYSEKLFF
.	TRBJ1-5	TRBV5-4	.	TGTGCCAGCAGCTTGGGAGGGAGTGGGCAGCCCCAGCATTTT	CASSLGGSGQPQHF
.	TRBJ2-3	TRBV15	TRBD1	TGTGCCACCAGCAGGGAAATCCCGGGACAGGGCACAGATACGCAGTATTTT	CATSREIPGQGTDTQYF
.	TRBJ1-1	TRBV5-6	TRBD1	TGTGCCAGCAGCTGGGGGACAGGTTCGAACACTGAAGCTTTCTTT	CASSWGTGSNTEAFF
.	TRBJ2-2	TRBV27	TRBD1	TGTGCCAGCAGTACCGGGACAGCGAACACCGGGGAGCTGTTTTTT	CASSTGTANTGELFF
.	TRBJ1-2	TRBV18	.	TGTGCCAGCTCACCGGAGGACAGTTTCCTAGGCTACACCTTC	CASSPEDSFLGYTF
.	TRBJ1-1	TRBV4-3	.	TGCGCCAGCAGCCAAGACGGGGTACGGGCGACTGAAGCTTTCTTT	CASSQDGVRATEAFF
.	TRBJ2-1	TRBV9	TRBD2	TGTGCCAGCAGCGTAGGAGTAGCGGGGGGTGGTAATGAGCAGTTCTTC	CASSVGVAGGGNEQFF
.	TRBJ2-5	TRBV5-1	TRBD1	TGCGCCAGCAGCATCCAGACAGGGTCTACAGAGACCCAGTACTTC	CASSIQTGSTETQYF
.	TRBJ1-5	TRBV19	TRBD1	TGTGCCAGTAGCCTAGGACAGGGGTCATCTCAGCCCCAGCATTTT	CASSLGQGSSQPQHF
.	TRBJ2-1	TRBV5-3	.	TGTGCCAGAAGCTTGGGGGGGAGAGACAATGAGCAGTTCTTC	CARSLGGRDNEQFF
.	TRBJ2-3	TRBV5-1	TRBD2	TGCGCCAGCAGCTTGGTCGGGACTAGCGGGGACGCAGATACGCAGTATTTT	CASSLVGTSGDADTQYF
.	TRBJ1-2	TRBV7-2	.	TGTGCCAGCAGCCAATCCGGGTCAGGGAGAGGCTACACCTTC	CASSQSGSGRGYTF
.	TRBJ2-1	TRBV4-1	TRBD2	TGCGCCAGCAGCCAAGGCATTCTAATCCTGAGGACTAGCGCCTACAATGAGCAGTTCTTC	CASSQGILILRTSAYNEQFF
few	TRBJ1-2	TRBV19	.	TGTGCCAGTAGTCCTAGCCCGGGGGGCAGGACCTATGGCTACACCTTC	CASSPSPGGRTYGYTF
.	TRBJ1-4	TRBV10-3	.	TGTGCCATCAGTCCTGGCAGGGGAACTAATGAAAAACTGTTTTTT	CAISPGRGTNEKLFF
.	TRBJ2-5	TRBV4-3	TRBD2	TGCGCCAGCAGCCAAGTGTGGGAGGGTGGGAGAGAGACCCAGTACTTC	CASSQVWEGGRETQYF
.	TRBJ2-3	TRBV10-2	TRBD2	TGCGCCAGCGAGCCGGGACTAGCAGCAGATACGCAGTATTTT	CASEPGLAADTQYF
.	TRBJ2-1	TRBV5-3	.	TGTGCCAGAAGCTTGGAGGCTGGGGTTTGTGGCGTTGAGCAGTTCTTC	CARSLEAGVCGVEQFF
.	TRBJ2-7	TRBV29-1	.	TGCAGCGTTGATAGGCAGGGAGGAAAGGTTAAGAGGGAAACCTACGAGCAGTACTTC	CSVDRQGGKVKRETYEQYF
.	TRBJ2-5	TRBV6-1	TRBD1	TGTGCCAGCAGTGTAGACAGGGGAGAGACCCAGTACTTC	CASSVDRGETQYF
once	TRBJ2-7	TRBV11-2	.	TGTGCCAGCAGCTTAGGGGACCGGGACTTCGACGAGCAGTACTTC	CASSLGDRDFDEQYF
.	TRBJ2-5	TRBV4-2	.	TGTGCCAGCAGCCAAGGAGGAGGAACGGAGACCCAGTACTTC	CASSQGGGTETQYF
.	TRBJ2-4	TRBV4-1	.	TGCGCCAGCAGCCCCGGCGAGGCCAAAAACATTCAGTACTTC	CASSPGEAKNIQYF
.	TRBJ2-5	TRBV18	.	TGTGCCAGCTCATTGACCGGGCCCCAAGAGACCCAGTACTTC	CASSLTGPQETQYF